This T cell receptor beta chain was found in a study of T cells in Graves' hyperthyroidism and ophthalmopathy (dated by TCRdb to between 2018 and 2021). About the investigation overall: Peripheral blood samples were taken at the time of initial diagnosis, prior to any treatment. To identify distinguishing TCR V-J signatures, a discovery cohort of around 100 patients was used, comprising 40 to 45 with Graves' ophthalmopathy and approximately 57 with stable Graves' hyperthyroidism. Prospective prediction of ophthalmopathy was tested in an independent validation cohort consisting of 18 hyperthyroidism patients and around 17 patients who later progressed to ophthalmopathy. For training and testing, the roughly 100 patients in the discovery cohort were randomly divided in a 7:3 ratio. Thyroid tissue and blood T-cell repertoires from several Graves' hyperthyroidism patients were also compared in the study. Once sampling was done, hyperthyroidism patients were given methimazole at a starting dose of 30 mg daily, whereas ophthalmopathy patients were given high-dose intravenous methylprednisolone. According to the paper, TCR Vbeta CDR3 sequencing was carried out on around 140 peripheral blood samples, which came from around 43 ophthalmopathy, roughly 75 hyperthyroidism and roughly 17 progressor patients. Overall study outcomes, separate from this receptor: Ophthalmopathy was separated from stable hyperthyroidism by a 13 V-J signature model, with approximately 89% sensitivity and just over 81% specificity obtained in cross-validation and 80%/75% obtained in testing. No statistical method was used to set the sample size in advance, and investigators knew the group allocation. In validation, progression to ophthalmopathy was predicted by the model with nearly 71% sensitivity and 72.22% specificity, a median of around 6.5 months before onset. Blood samples also contained most of the expanded thyroid clonotypes (frequency above 0.001), which suggests that blood repertoires may reflect thyroid immune responses.

The TCR beta CDR3 regions were amplified from RNA transcripts. For the first round of RT-PCR on the TCR CDR3, the HTBI primer set was used together with the Qiagen OneStep RT-PCR kit. A second multiplex PCR round built the libraries, followed by size selection and purification. Paired-end sequencing of the libraries was performed with 100 bp reads on an Illumina HiSeq2000. The authors' pipeline ran thus. SOAPnuke was used to process the raw data, with reads discarded if the reads contained adapters or uncalled bases, had a mean Phred below 15, or lacked an exact constant-primer or identifier match. High-quality paired reads were merged with COPE v1.2.5, and unique nucleotide sequences were defined as clonotypes. MiTCR v1.1 was used to align clonotypes to the IMGT TRBV, TRBD and TRBJ reference segments. The analysis included only V-J combinations with a frequency above 0.0001, which together covered more than 99% of the repertoires. A TCS score was defined as the ratio of F50 (clonal expansion) to E x V (chaos), with BLOSUM62-based TCRdist applied between CDR3 peptides within each V-J. Welch's t-statistics and random forest reduced some 510 V-J features to about 13, which were used in a naive Bayes classifier (R e1071). TCRdb passed the public sequencing reads through fastp at Q25 and MiXCR, retaining productive beta sequences. All rows with the same CDR3 protein become a single entry with the most common DNA and genes. TCRdb's processing, not the study's, gives the V and J calls here. Within this sample are more than 350,000 distinct CDR3 sequences, with more than 14% of them counted one time only. The ten largest clones capture 15% to 20% of the sample.

Sequences LNHDA (CDR1) and SQIVND (CDR2) are obtained from the germline V gene (reference sequence). The CDR3 has 14 amino acids, counting the end cysteine and phenylalanine. The entry retains the CDR3 DNA only, 42 bases that are in frame from base 1. V and J are truncated by 10 bases and 5 bases respectively, leaving an intervening sequence of 17 bases. Comments on this clonotype: Its target antigen remains unknown. The input lacks base qualities; no much larger clone sits a single base away.

Ophthalmopathy patients had moderately to severely active disease, Clinical Activity Score of at least 3, NOSPECS grade of at least 4, and duration under 3 months. Patients with uncontrolled infections, other autoimmune diseases, pregnancy or lactation were excluded. Diagnoses relied on clinical symptoms, serum thyroxine and TRAb, thyroid ultrasound and orbital computed tomography. PBMCs were isolated from about 10 ml of fresh peripheral blood by Ficoll-Paque density gradient centrifugation. Total RNA was extracted with Trizol reagent, and quality was checked on an Agilent 2100 Bioanalyzer. The chain is encoded by TRBV19 joined to TRBJ2-2, with TRBD2 perhaps the D gene, on 7 matching bases. The receptor was derived from a woman aged 25 to 39 with Graves' ophthalmopathy. The sample was blood. Read as DNA, the sequence is TGTGCCACCGTGGGGGGGGCGCGGACCGGGGAGCTGTTTTTT. Translated, this gives CATVGGARTGELFF.